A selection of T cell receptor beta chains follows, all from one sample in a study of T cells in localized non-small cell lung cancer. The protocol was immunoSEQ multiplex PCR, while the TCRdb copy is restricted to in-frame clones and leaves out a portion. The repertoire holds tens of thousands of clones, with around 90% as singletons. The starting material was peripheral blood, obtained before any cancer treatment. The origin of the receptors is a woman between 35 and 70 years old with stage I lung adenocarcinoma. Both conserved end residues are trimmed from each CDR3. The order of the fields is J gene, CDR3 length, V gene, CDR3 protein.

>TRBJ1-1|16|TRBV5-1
ASSTTPIRAGMNTEAF
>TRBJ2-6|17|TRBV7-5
ARSRQGPGHRPGANVLT
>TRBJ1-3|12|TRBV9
ASSVEDWGNTIY
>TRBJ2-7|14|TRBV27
ASSLSYGRALYEQY
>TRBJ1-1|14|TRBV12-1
ASSFARVPNRDKAF
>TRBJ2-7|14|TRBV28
ASSLGRGRGFYEQY
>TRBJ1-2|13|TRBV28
ASSPAPVGNYGYT
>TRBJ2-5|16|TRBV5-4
ASSLGGFAGGGVETQY
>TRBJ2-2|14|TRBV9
ASSPGPPGGAGELF
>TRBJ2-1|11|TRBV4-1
ASRGGNYNEQF
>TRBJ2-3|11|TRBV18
ASSPPGPDTQY
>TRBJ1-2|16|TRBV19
ASSIATPRRGVNYGYT
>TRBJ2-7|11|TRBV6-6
ASKEGLTYEQY
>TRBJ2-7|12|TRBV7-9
ASSSQGAVYEQY
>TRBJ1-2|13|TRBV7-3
ASSPHSGGGNGYT
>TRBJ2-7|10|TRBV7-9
AASSASYEQY
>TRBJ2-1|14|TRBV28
ASSLIRDLVRNEQF
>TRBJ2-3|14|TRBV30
AWSVWRGVGPDTQY
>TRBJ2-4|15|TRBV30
AWSLPPEGGGKNIQY
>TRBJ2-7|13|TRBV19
ASSQGNLRSYEQY
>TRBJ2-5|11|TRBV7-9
ASGPGVQETQY
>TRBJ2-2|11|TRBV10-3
ASGTSGAGELF
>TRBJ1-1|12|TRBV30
AWTRNVGYTEAF
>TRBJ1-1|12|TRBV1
TSSQDALNTEAF
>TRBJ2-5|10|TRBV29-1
SGQGPQETQY
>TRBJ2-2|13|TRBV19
ASSMVGPLTGELF
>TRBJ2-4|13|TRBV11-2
ASSLGWGAKNIQY
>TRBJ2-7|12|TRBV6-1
ASSEGGQGYEQY
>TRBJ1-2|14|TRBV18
ASSPPKTGRGNGYT
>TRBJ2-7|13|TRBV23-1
ASSQGVIAGGEQY
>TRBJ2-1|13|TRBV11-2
ASSPRTGGYNEQF
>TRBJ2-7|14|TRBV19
ASSRRGAGNAYEQY
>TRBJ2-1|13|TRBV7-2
ASSLAPGTYNEQF
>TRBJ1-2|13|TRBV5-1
ASRPEAWGIDGYT
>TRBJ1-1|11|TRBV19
ASSFGAGTEAF
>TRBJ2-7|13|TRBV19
ATSSGGQSSYEQY
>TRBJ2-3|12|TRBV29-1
SLLDRGLSDTQY
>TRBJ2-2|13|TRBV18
ASSPGDGRPGELF
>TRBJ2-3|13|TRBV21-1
ASSKRGGRSDTQY
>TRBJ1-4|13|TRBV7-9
ASSLWGVANEKLF
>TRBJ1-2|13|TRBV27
ASSHVQGAYLGYT
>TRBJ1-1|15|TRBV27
ASSLQNAGTGSTEAF
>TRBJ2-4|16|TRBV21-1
ASSKEESTLLAKNIQY
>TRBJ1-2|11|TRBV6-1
ASSQGLRYGYT
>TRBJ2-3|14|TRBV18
ASSPPGQGRADTQY
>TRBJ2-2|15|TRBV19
ASSIRDRGWGTGELF
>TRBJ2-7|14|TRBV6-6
ASIPAGGLGIYEQY
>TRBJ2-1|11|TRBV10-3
AISEGNINEQF